The T cell receptor (beta chain) under discussion was sequenced for a study of shared clonotypes between healthy human individuals. Study observations and caveats: Compared with clonotypes that all four donors shared, non-shared clonotypes had lower generation probabilities.

Each sample came from a Caucasian adult donor living in Nashville, Tennessee. There are 11 residues in the CDR3. Germline V gene data show CDR1 as MDHEN and CDR2 as SYDVKM. V was trimmed by 7 bases and J by 4 bases, leaving 8 bases between them. This clone was observed a handful of times. The antigen is unknown. In the original processing: Because ImmunoSEQ provided only junction sequences with no quality scores, the filtering differed. The protocol was immunoSEQ multiplex PCR, while the TCRdb copy is restricted to in-frame clones and leaves out a portion. That table is the source of V, J and clone size, and D and trimming were worked out from the DNA. The sample consists of 180,000 or so clones, 90% to 95% of them appearing once.

Input material: naive CD4+ T cells sorted from blood. Indicated subset: CD45RA+ positively selected. The chain links TRBV28 to TRBJ2-7; D ambiguous. The sequence derives from a woman aged 30 to 39 in good health. As DNA, the CDR3 is TGTGCCAGCACCTCAGCATACGAGCAGTACTTC. Amino acid sequence: CASTSAYEQYF.